The entry below gives a single TCR beta chain sequence along with its context. The sample comes from a study of T cell changes during pregnancy in multiple sclerosis. V gave up 1 base and J gave up 1 base, with 19 bases separating them. Germline CDR1 SGHTA, CDR2 FQGNSA. This CDR3 has 18 amino acids. The assay was immunoSEQ multiplex PCR, and TCRdb's table has in-frame clones only and misses some. The data hold over 60,000 clones, with about nine tenths observed a single time. The sequence was collected from a female donor in good health, enrolled as a control in a pregnancy study. This chain joins TRBV7-2 and TRBJ1-1, with D perhaps matching TRBD1 (6 bases). This sample comprised peripheral blood, obtained in the third trimester of pregnancy. CDR3 bases: TGTGCCAGCAGCTTAGTGGGGTCGACAGGCCTACAGAACACTGAAGCTTTCTTT. It specifies CASSLVGSTGLQNTEAFF.